The 5 T cell receptor beta chains below come from one sample, sequenced in a study of control samples from healthy donors and cancer patients. Sequencing was performed with immunoSEQ multiplex PCR; in TCRdb, only in-frame clones are kept and a portion is missing. The repertoire holds approximately 37,000 clones, about four fifths seen once, with about 22% in the top ten. Material for sequencing was PBMCs. The source of these receptors is a woman aged 55-69 years with lung cancer.

Details on this clone: Other DNA sequences in the same sample also yield this CDR3. This chain joins TRBV27 and TRBJ1-2; D is unclear. The CDR3 loop spans 13 amino acids. CDR1 is MNHEY, CDR2 SMNVEV, per germline (reference sequence). Trimming removed 3 bases at V and 5 bases at J, with 10 bases between. The DNA for the CDR3 is TGTGCCAGCAGTTTTGGGCAGAATTATGGCTACACCTTC. Translation: CASSFGQNYGYTF.

The gene calls are TRBV7-8 and TRBJ1-6; D possibly corresponds to TRBD1 (5 bases). The CDR3 covers 12 residues. Looked up from germline, CDR1 is SGHVS and CDR2 is FQNEAQ. V was clipped by 4 bases and J by 16 bases, with 14 bases between them. The CDR3 spells CASSSLSEGLHF. The CDR3 DNA sequence: TGTGCCAGCAGCTCACTCAGCGAGGGGCTCCACTTT. The entire variable domain, with the rest obtained from reference TRBV7-8 and TRBJ1-6, is as follows: GAGVSQSPRYKVAKRGQDVALRCDPISGHVSLFWYQQALGQGPEFLTYFQNEAQLDKSGLPSDRFFAERPEGSVSTLKIQRTQQEDSAVYLCASSSLSEGLHFGNGTRLTVT.

The chain links TRBV29-1 to TRBJ1-2; D is unclear. The CDR3 length is 13 residues. Per germline, CDR1 SQVTM and CDR2 ANQGSEA. V was clipped by 2 bases and J by 2 bases, with 9 bases between them. CDR3 in DNA: TGCAGCGTTGAATGGTCGGAGAACTATGGCTACACCTTC. Its translation is CSVEWSENYGYTF. Complete variable domain (other parts from reference TRBV29-1 and TRBJ1-2): SAVISQKPSRDICQRGTSLTIQCQVDSQVTMMFWYRQQPGQSLTLIATANQGSEATYESGFVIDKFPISRPNLTFSTLTVSNMSPEDSSIYLCSVEWSENYGYTFGSGTRLTVV.

This clone was found a few times. The rearrangement uses TRBV4-1 and TRBJ1-2; 8 bases line up with TRBD1. The junction had 9 bases not matched to a gene; V was cut back by 2 bases and J by 7 bases. CDR3 length equals 15 residues. CDR1 is MGHRA and CDR2 is YSYEKL in the germline V gene. Written as DNA, the CDR3 is TGCGCCAGCAGCCAACCGGGACAGGAGGCTTCTGGCTACACCTTC. Its protein product is CASSQPGQEASGYTF.

This clone was detected only a few times. The V and J genes are TRBV7-9 and TRBJ1-2, with D unclear. This CDR3 contains 14 residues. Germline assignment: CDR1 SEHNR and CDR2 FQNEAQ (reference sequence). V dropped 4 bases and J dropped 0 bases, with 9 bases sitting between them. CDR3 protein: CASSSTGANYGYTF. CDR3 in DNA: TGTGCCAGCAGCTCTACCGGGGCTAACTATGGCTACACCTTC.